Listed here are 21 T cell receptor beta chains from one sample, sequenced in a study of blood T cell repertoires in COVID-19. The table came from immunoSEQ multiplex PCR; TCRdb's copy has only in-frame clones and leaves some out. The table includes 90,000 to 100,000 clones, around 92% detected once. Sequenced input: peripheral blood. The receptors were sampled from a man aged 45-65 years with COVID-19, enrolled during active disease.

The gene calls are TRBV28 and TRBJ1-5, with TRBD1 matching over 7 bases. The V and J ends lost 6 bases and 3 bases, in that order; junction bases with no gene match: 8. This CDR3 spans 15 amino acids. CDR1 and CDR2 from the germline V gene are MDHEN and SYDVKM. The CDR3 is CASRVGRGINQPQHF. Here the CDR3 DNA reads TGTGCCAGCAGAGTGGGCAGGGGGATCAATCAGCCCCAGCATTTT. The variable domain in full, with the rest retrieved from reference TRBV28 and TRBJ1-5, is DVKVTQSSRYLVKRTGEKVFLECVQDMDHENMFWYRQDPGLGLRLIYFSYDVKMKEKGDIPEGYSVSREKKERFSLILESASTNQTSMYLCASRVGRGINQPQHFGDGTRLSIL.

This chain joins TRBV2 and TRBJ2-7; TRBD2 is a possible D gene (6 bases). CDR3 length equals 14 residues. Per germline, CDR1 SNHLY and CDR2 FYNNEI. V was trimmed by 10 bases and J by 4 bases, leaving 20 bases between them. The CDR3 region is CAIWGPGDKYEQYF. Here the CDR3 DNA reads TGTGCCATCTGGGGTCCGGGAGATAAATACGAGCAGTACTTC.

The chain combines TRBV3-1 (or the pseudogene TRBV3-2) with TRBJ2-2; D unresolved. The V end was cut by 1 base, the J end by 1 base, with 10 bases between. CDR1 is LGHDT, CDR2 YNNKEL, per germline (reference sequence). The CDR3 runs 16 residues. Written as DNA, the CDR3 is TGTGCCAGCAGCCAAGGAGGCGCACGGAACACCGGGGAGCTGTTTTTT. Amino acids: CASSQGGARNTGELFF.

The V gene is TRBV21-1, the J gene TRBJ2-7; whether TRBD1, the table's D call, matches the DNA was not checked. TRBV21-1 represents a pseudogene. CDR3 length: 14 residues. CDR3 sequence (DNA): TGTGCCAGCAGCAAAGACAGGGGTTGGTACGAGCAGTACTTC. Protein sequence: CASSKDRGWYEQYF.

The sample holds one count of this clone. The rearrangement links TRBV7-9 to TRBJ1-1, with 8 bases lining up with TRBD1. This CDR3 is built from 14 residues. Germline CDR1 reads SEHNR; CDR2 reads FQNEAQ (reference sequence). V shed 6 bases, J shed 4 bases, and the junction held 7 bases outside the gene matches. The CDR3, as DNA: TGTGCCAGCAGTGGGGACAGGCATAGCACTGAAGCTTTCTTT. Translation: CASSGDRHSTEAFF.

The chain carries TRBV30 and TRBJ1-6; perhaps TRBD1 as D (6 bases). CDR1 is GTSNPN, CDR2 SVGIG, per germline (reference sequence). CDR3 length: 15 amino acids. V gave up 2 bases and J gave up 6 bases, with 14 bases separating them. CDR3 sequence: CAWSSPGALNSPLHF. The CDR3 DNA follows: TGTGCCTGGAGTTCGCCAGGGGCCCTTAATTCACCCCTCCACTTT.

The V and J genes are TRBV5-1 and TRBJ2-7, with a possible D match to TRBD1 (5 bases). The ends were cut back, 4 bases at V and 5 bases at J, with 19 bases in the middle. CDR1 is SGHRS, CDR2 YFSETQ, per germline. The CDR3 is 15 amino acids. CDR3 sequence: CASSLFGQGPDEQYF. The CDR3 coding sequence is TGCGCCAGCAGCCTATTTGGGCAGGGTCCTGACGAGCAGTACTTC. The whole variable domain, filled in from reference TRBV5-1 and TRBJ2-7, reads KAGVTQTPRYLIKTRGQQVTLSCSPISGHRSVSWYQQTPGQGLQFLFEYFSETQRNKGNFPGRFSGRQFSNSRSEMNVSTLELGDSALYLCASSLFGQGPDEQYFGPGTRLTVT.

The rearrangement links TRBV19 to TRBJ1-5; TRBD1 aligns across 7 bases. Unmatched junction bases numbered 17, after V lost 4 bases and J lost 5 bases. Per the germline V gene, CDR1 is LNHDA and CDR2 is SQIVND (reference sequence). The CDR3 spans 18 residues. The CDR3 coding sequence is TGTGCCAGTAGTAGGGCCACAGGGGCATCTATGGGGCATCAGCCCCAGCATTTT. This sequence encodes CASSRATGASMGHQPQHF.

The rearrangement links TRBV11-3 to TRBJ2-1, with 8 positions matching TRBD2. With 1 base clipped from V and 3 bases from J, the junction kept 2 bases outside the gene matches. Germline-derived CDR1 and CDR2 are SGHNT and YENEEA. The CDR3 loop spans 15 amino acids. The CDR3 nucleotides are TGTGCCAGCAGCTTAGCGGGAGGGGTCTACAATGAGCAGTTCTTC. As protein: CASSLAGGVYNEQFF. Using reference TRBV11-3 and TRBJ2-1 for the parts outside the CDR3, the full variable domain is EAGVVQSPRYKIIEKKQPVAFWCNPISGHNTLYWYLQNLGQGPELLIRYENEEAVDDSQLPKDRFSAERLKGVDSTLKIQPAELGDSAVYLCASSLAGGVYNEQFFGPGTRLTVL.

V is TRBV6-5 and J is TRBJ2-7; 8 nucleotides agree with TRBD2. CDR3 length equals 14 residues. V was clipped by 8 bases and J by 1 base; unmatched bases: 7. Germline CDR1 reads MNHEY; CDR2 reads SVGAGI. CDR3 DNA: TGTGCCAGCGAGCTAGCGGGTGCTTCCTACGAGCAGTACTTC. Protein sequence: CASELAGASYEQYF.

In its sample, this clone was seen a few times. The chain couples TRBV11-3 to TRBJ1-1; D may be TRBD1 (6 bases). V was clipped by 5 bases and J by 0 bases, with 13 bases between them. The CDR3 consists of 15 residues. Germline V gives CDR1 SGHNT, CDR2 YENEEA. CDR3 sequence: CASSPRYRVNTEAFF. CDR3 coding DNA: TGTGCCAGCAGCCCGCGTTACAGGGTGAACACTGAAGCTTTCTTT.

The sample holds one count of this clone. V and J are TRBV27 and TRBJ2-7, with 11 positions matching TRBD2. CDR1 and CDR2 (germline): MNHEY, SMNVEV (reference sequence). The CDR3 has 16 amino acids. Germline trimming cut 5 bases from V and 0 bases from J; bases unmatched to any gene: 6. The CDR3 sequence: CASSPTSGADSYEQYF. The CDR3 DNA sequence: TGTGCCAGCAGTCCGACTAGCGGGGCCGACTCCTACGAGCAGTACTTC.

CDR3 coding DNA: TGTGCCATCGGTGGGGGGCCGAACGTTTACAATGAGCAGTTCTTC. Its translation is CAIGGGPNVYNEQFF. V gene TRBV10-3 combines with J gene TRBJ2-1, with D perhaps TRBD1 or TRBD2 (6 bases each). The CDR3 is made up of 15 amino acids. The ends were cut back, 8 bases at V and 4 bases at J, with 18 bases in the middle. Germline V CDR1 and CDR2: ENHRY, SYGVKD.

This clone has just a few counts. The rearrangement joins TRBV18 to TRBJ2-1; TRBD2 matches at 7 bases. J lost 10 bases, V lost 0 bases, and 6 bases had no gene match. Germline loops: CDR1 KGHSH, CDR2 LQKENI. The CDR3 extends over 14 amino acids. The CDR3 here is CASSPPSSGTEQFF. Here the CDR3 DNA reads TGTGCCAGCTCACCACCGTCTAGCGGAACCGAGCAGTTCTTC.

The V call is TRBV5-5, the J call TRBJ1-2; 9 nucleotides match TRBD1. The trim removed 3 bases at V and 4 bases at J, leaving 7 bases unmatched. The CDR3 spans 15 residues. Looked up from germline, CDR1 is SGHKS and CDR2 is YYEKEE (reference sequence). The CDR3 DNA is TGTGCCAGCAGCTCCGCGGGACAGGGAACCTATGGCTACACCTTC. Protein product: CASSSAGQGTYGYTF.

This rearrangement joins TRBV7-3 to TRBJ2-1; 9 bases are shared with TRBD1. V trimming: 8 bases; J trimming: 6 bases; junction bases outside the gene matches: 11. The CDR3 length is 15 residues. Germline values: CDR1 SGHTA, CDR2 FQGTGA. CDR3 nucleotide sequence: TGTGCCAGCCTCTACGGGACAGGGATTTGCAATGAGCAGTTCTTC. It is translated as CASLYGTGICNEQFF. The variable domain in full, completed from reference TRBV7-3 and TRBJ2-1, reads GAGVSQTPSNKVTEKGKYVELRCDPISGHTALYWYRQSLGQGPEFLIYFQGTGAADDSGLPNDRFFAVRPEGSVSTLKIQRTERGDSAVYLCASLYGTGICNEQFFGPGTRLTVL.

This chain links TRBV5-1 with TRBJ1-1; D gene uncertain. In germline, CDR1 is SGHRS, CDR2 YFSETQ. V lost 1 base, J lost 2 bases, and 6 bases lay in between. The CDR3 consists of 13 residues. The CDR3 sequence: CASSLLENTEAFF. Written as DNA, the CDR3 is TGCGCCAGCAGCTTGTTAGAAAACACTGAAGCTTTCTTT.

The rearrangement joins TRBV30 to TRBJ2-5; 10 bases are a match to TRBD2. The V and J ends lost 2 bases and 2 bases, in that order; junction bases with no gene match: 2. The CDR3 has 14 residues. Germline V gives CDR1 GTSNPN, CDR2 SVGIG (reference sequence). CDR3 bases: TGTGCCTGGAGTCTAGCGGGGGTTCAAGAGACCCAGTACTTC. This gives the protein CAWSLAGVQETQYF.

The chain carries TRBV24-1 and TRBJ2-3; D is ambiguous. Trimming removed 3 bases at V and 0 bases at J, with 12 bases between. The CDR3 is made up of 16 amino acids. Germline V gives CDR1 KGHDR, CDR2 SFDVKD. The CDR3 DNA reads TGTGCCACCAGTGATAAAGGCAGCGTGAGCACAGATACGCAGTATTTT. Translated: CATSDKGSVSTDTQYF.

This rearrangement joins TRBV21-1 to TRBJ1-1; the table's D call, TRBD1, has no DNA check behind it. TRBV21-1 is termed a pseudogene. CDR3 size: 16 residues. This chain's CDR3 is CASSKGTGVANTEAFF. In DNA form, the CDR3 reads TGTGCCAGCAGCAAAGGGACAGGGGTTGCGAACACTGAAGCTTTCTTT.

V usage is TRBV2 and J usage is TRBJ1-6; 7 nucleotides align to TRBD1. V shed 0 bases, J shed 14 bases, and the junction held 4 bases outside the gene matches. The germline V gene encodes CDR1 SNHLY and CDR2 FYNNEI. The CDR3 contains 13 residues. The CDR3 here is CASSEAVTGALHF. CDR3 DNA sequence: TGTGCCAGCAGTGAAGCAGTCACAGGGGCCCTCCACTTT.